The 9 T cell receptor beta chains in this list originate from one sample, sequenced in a study of PD-1 blockade in classical Hodgkin lymphoma. Noted time point: cycle 4 day 1 (C4D1), after 6 weeks of nivolumab. Each patient's relapse followed autologous stem cell transplantation, and brentuximab vedotin exposure varied. Measured with immunoSEQ multiplex PCR; TCRdb has only the in-frame clones, and not every one. The sample yields about 60,000 clones, around 94% seen once. Sequences were derived from peripheral blood mononuclear cells (PBMCs), sampled before the fourth cycle of nivolumab. Receptor source: a human donor with classical Hodgkin lymphoma.

The CDR3 protein is CASSQLGYGYTF. CDR3 sequence (DNA): TGTGCCAGCAGCCAACTGGGCTATGGCTACACCTTC. This chain uses TRBV14 with TRBJ1-2; D remains unclear. Germline V gives CDR1 SGHDN, CDR2 FVKESK. V was clipped by 2 bases and J by 4 bases, with 5 bases between them. The CDR3 is made up of 12 amino acids.

The rearrangement links TRBV7-3 to TRBJ2-7; D gene ambiguous. Deletions cut 5 bases from V and 0 bases from J, with 11 bases between. The germline gives CDR1 SGHTA, CDR2 FQGTGA. This CDR3 is 14 amino acids long. CDR3 region: CASSVEVSSYEQYF. CDR3 coding DNA: TGTGCCAGCAGCGTCGAGGTGAGCTCCTACGAGCAGTACTTC.

V gene TRBV18 combines with J gene TRBJ2-7, with 10 bases identical to TRBD1. The V segment lost 4 bases and the J segment 7 bases; nucleotides outside the gene matches: 16. Germline loops: CDR1 KGHSH, CDR2 LQKENI. The CDR3 loop spans 17 amino acids. In DNA, the CDR3 is TGTGCCAGCTCACTATATTTCGGACAGGGGGTTAATGGTGAGCAGTACTTC. The encoded protein is CASSLYFGQGVNGEQYF.

The V gene is TRBV28, the J gene TRBJ1-2, with D perhaps matching TRBD1 (6 bases). V was clipped by 6 bases and J by 4 bases, with 12 bases between them. The CDR3 runs to 13 residues. The germline V gene has CDR1 MDHEN and CDR2 SYDVKM. CDR3 nucleotides: TGTGCCAGCAGGATGGGGGGCGTCTATGGCTACACCTTC. This codes for CASRMGGVYGYTF.

As regards this clone: The junction departs from germline at one end; a sequencing error may be responsible. J is TRBJ1-4 and V is TRBV7-7; a possible D gene is TRBD1 (5 bases). The CDR3 is 15 residues long. Germline CDR1 SSHAT, CDR2 FNYEAQ (reference sequence). In nucleotides, the CDR3 is TGTGCTAGCAGCTTAGGCCAGGGCGGAAATGAAAAACTGTTTTTT. It specifies CASSLGQGGNEKLFF. Full variable domain (rest looked up from reference TRBV7-7 and TRBJ1-4): GAGVSQSPRYKVTKRGQDVTLRCDPISSHATLYWYQQALGQGPEFLTYFNYEAQPDKSGLPSDRFSAERPEGSISTLTIQRTEQRDSAMYRCASSLGQGGNEKLFFGSGTQLSVL.

This chain uses TRBV6-5 with TRBJ2-2; D is possibly TRBD1 or TRBD2 (6 bases each). The CDR3 contains 15 residues. V was clipped by 6 bases and J by 3 bases, with 14 bases between them. The V gene's germline CDR1 is MNHEY and CDR2 SVGAGI. CDR3 protein: CASREGQGYTGELFF. DNA for the CDR3: TGTGCCAGCAGGGAGGGGCAGGGGTACACCGGGGAGCTGTTTTTT.

The genes are TRBV7-9 and TRBJ2-1; D is perhaps TRBD1 or TRBD2 (5 bases each). The ends were cut back, 7 bases at V and 5 bases at J, with 21 bases in the middle. Germline V lookup: CDR1 SEHNR, CDR2 FQNEAQ (reference sequence). The CDR3 has 16 amino acids. The CDR3 nucleotides are TGTGCCAGCACCGCGAGGGGAGCCCCAAATAACAATGAGCAGTTCTTC. As protein: CASTARGAPNNNEQFF.

The chain couples TRBV7-3 to TRBJ2-2; D is possibly TRBD1 or TRBD2 (5 bases each). Per the germline V gene, CDR1 is SGHTA and CDR2 is FQGTGA. The CDR3 contains 15 residues. Trimming cost V 5 bases and J 1 base, with 11 bases left between them. For the CDR3, the DNA is TGTGCCAGCAGCCTAAGGGACGGGAACACCGGGGAGCTGTTTTTT. Translation: CASSLRDGNTGELFF. Supplemented by reference TRBV7-3 and TRBJ2-2, the full variable domain reads GAGVSQTPSNKVTEKGKYVELRCDPISGHTALYWYRQSLGQGPEFLIYFQGTGAADDSGLPNDRFFAVRPEGSVSTLKIQRTERGDSAVYLCASSLRDGNTGELFFGEGSRLTVL.

On this clone: The same CDR3 is also encoded by other DNA sequences in this sample. J is TRBJ2-7 and V is TRBV27; TRBD2 is a possible D gene (6 bases). V lost 0 bases, J lost 3 bases, and 6 bases lay in between. The length of the CDR3 is 13 residues. Germline CDR1 reads MNHEY; CDR2 reads SMNVEV (reference sequence). The CDR3 nucleotides read TGTGCCAGCAGTTTATCGGGGGGCTACGAGCAGTACTTC. Protein product: CASSLSGGYEQYF.